The T cell receptor (beta chain) under discussion was sequenced for a study of identical twins. Notes on the study in general: Conclusions were drawn cross-sectionally by statistical analysis, without following the same donors. The models systematically underestimated how much out-of-frame TCR alpha was shared in monozygotic twins.

TCRdb processed the 5' RACE reads anew with MiXCR; each CDR3 protein has one entry. The sample yields around 480,000 distinct CDR3 sequences, approximately 15% seen once. Germline V gene sequence: CDR1 SQVTM, CDR2 ANQGSEA. V was pared by 4 bases and J by 8 bases, with 10 bases of the junction left unmatched. This CDR3 is 15 amino acids long. This clonotype was observed many times. The antigen remains undetermined. The sample was also reused in another study, on yellow fever vaccine responses in identical twins.

The chain recombines TRBV29-1 with TRBJ2-1; 11 bases map to TRBD2. Sequencing used CD4+ T cells sorted from blood. The source is a woman younger than 35 in good health. DNA for the CDR3: TGCAGCGTTGTGCGGTTTAGCGGGGGGGCCGATGAGCAGTTCTTC. It codes for CSVVRFSGGADEQFF.